This paragraph covers one TCR beta chain sequence. The target antigen is unknown. Libraries were prepared by immunoSEQ multiplex PCR; TCRdb keeps only in-frame clonotypes and omits some of them. Here the sample spans over 95,000 clones, approximately 87% being singletons. This CDR3 spans 12 amino acids. Germline CDR1 MGHRA, CDR2 YSYEKL. Trimming stripped 4 bases from V and 7 bases from J, with 8 bases between. The data belong to a study of T cell responses to AZD1222 COVID-19 vaccine. Study findings and constraints: Mostly white British, mostly female donors; authors suggested clonal diversity may be underestimated. Only a handful of AZD1222 recipients, five to seven in all, had baseline seropositivity.

This chain connects TRBV4-1 to TRBJ2-1; possibly TRBD2 for D (5 bases). The input for sequencing was peripheral blood, taken on day 0 of AZD1222 vaccination. This clonotype was sampled from an adult in good health. CDR3 in amino acids: CASSRGYNEQFF. CDR3 in DNA: TGCGCCAGCAGCCGCGGGTATAATGAGCAGTTCTTC.